The entry that follows covers one T cell receptor beta chain sequence. Germline trimming cut 9 bases from V and 3 bases from J; bases unmatched to any gene: 9. The germline CDR1 and CDR2 sequences are LNHDA and SQIVND (reference sequence). The CDR3 contains 15 residues. The sample is drawn from a study of cytomegalovirus exposure and HLA in healthy donors. The protocol was immunoSEQ multiplex PCR, while the TCRdb copy is restricted to in-frame clones and leaves out a portion. The repertoire holds roughly 150,000 clones, approximately 96% seen once, with around 0.9% in the top ten. This TCR was sampled from a woman under 30 in good health and CMV-seronegative. The chain combines TRBV19 with TRBJ1-2; 11 nucleotides match TRBD1. The sequencing sample was made of PBMCs. CDR3 DNA sequence: TGTGCCAGCGGACAGGGGGCCGGGCGGGACTATGGCTACACCTTC. Protein product: CASGQGAGRDYGYTF.